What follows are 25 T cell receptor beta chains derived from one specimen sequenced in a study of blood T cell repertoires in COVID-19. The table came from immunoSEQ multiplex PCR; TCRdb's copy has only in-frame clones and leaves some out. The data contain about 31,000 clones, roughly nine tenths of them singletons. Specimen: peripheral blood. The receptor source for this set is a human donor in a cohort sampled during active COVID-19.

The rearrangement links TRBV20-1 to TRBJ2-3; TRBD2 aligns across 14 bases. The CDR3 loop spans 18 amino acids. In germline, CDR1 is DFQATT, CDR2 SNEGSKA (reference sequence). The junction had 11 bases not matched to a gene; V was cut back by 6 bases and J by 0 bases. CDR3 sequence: CSASPGTSGGPSTDTQYF. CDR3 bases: TGCAGTGCCAGTCCCGGGACTAGCGGGGGCCCTAGCACAGATACGCAGTATTTT.

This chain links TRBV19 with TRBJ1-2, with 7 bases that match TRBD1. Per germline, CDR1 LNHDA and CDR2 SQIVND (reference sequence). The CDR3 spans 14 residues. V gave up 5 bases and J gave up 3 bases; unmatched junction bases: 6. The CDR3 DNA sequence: TGTGCCAGTAGTTCGGACAGGCACCACTATGGCTACACCTTC. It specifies CASSSDRHHYGYTF.

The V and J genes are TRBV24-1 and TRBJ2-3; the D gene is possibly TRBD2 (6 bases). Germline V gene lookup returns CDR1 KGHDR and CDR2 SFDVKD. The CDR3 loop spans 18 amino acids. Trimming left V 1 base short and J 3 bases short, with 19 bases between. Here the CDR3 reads CATSDFGSSRGTTDTQYF. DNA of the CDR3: TGTGCCACCAGTGATTTCGGGAGCTCAAGAGGTACAACAGATACGCAGTATTTT.

Written as DNA, the CDR3 is TGTGCCAGCAGCAAAGGACAGGGCGGGAATCAGCCCCAGCATTTT. Protein sequence: CASSKGQGGNQPQHF. This sequence joins TRBV7-8 and TRBJ1-5; TRBD1 matches 8 bases. Trimming cost V 5 bases and J 4 bases; bases outside gene matches: 7. CDR3 length equals 15 residues. Germline V gives CDR1 SGHVS, CDR2 FQNEAQ. Together with reference TRBV7-8 and TRBJ1-5, the CDR3 gives the full variable domain: GAGVSQSPRYKVAKRGQDVALRCDPISGHVSLFWYQQALGQGPEFLTYFQNEAQLDKSGLPSDRFFAERPEGSVSTLKIQRTQQEDSAVYLCASSKGQGGNQPQHFGDGTRLSIL.

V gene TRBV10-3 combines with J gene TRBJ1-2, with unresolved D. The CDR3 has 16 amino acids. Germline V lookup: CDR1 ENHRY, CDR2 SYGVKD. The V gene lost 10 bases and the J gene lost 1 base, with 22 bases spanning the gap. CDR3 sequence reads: CATNELAQTVNYGYTF. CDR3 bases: TGTGCCACGAACGAGCTCGCCCAAACTGTTAACTATGGCTACACCTTC.

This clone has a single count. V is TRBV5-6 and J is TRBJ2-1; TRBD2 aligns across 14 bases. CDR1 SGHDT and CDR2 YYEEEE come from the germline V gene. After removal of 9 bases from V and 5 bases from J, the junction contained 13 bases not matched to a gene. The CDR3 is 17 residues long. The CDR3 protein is CATFRLGLAGGDNEQFF. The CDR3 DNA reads TGTGCCACCTTTCGACTAGGACTAGCGGGAGGCGACAATGAGCAGTTCTTC.

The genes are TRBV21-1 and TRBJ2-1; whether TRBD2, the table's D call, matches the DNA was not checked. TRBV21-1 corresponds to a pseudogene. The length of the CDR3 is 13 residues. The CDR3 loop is CASEALPYNEQFF. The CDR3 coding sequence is TGTGCCAGTGAAGCCCTCCCCTACAATGAGCAGTTCTTC.

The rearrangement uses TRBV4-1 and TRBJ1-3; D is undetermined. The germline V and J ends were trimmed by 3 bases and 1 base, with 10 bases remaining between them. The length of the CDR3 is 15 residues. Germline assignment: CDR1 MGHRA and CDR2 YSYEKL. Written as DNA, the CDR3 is TGCGCCAGCAGCCAGACTACGGGGTCTGGAAACACCATATATTTT. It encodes CASSQTTGSGNTIYF.

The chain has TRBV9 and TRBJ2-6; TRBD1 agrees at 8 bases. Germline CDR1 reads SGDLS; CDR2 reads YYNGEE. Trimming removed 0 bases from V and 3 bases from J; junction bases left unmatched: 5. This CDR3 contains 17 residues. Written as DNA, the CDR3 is TGTGCCAGCAGCGTAGAACAGGGGGTCTTTGGGGCCAACGTCCTGACTTTC. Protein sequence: CASSVEQGVFGANVLTF.

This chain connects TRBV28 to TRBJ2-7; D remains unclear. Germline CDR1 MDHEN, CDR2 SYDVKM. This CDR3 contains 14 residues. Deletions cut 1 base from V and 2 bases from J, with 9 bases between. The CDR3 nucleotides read TGTGCCAGCAGTTTATCCGGTCTTACCTACGAGCAGTACGTC. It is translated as CASSLSGLTYEQYV.

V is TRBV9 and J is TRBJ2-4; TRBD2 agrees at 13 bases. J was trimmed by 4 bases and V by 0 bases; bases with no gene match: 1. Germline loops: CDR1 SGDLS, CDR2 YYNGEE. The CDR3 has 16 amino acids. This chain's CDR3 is CASSVELAGGKNIQYF. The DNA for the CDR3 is TGTGCCAGCAGCGTAGAACTAGCGGGAGGGAAAAACATTCAGTACTTC. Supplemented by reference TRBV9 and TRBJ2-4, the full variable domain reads DSGVTQTPKHLITATGQRVTLRCSPRSGDLSVYWYQQSLDQGLQFLIQYYNGEERAKGNILERFSAQQFPDLHSELNLSSLELGDSALYFCASSVELAGGKNIQYFGAGTRLSVL.

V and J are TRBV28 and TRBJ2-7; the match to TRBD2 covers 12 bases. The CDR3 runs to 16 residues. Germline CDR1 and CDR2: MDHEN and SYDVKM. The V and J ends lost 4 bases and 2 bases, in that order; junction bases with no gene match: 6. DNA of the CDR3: TGTGCCAGCAGTTCAGCGGGACTAGCGGGTGCCTACGAGCAGTACGTC. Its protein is CASSSAGLAGAYEQYV.

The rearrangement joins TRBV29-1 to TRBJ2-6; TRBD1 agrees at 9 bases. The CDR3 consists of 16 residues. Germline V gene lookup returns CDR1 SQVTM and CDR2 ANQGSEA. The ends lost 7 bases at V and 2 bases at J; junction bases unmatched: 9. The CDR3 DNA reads TGCAGCGCCCGGGACAGGGTGGGGACTGGGGCCAACGTCCTGACTTTC. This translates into CSARDRVGTGANVLTF.

The CDR3 sequence: CASSVTGSPSGANVLTF. The DNA of the CDR3 is TGTGCCAGCAGCGTTACAGGCTCACCGTCTGGGGCCAACGTCCTGACTTTC. This chain connects TRBV9 to TRBJ2-6, with a possible D match to TRBD1 (5 bases). The CDR3 spans 17 residues. With 2 bases removed from V and 1 base from J, the gap between germline ends came to 13 bases. Germline V gene sequence: CDR1 SGDLS, CDR2 YYNGEE.

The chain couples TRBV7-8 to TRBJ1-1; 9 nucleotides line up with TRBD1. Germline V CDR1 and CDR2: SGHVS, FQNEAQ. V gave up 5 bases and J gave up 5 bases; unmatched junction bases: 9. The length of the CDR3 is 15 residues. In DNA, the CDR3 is TGTGCCAGCAGCCTAATACAGGGGGCAAGGACTGAAGCTTTCTTT. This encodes CASSLIQGARTEAFF.

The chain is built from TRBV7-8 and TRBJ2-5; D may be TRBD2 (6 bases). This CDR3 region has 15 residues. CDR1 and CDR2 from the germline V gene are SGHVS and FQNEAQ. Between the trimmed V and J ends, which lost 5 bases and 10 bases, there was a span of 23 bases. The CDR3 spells CASSHPMTSRGDQYF. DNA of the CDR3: TGTGCCAGCAGCCATCCAATGACTAGTCGCGGGGACCAGTACTTC.

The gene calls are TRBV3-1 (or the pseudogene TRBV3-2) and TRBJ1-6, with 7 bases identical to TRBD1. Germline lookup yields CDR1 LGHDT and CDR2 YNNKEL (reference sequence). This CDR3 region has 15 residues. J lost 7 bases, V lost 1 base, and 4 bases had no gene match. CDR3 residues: CASSQAGTENSPLHF. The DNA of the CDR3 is TGTGCCAGCAGCCAAGCCGGGACAGAGAATTCACCCCTCCACTTT.

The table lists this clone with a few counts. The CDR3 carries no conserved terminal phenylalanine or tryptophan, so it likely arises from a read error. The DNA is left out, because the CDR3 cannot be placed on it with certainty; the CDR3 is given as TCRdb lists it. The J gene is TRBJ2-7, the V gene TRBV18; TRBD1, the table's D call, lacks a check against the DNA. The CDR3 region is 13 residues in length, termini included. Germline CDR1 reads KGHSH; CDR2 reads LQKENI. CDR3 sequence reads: CASSPVRTGDQEL.

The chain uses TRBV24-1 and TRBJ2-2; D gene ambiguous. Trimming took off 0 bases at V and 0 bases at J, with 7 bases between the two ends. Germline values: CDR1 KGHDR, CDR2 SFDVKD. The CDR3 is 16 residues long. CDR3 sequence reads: CATSDLSQANTGELFF. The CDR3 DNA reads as TGTGCCACCAGTGATTTGAGCCAGGCGAACACCGGGGAGCTGTTTTTT.

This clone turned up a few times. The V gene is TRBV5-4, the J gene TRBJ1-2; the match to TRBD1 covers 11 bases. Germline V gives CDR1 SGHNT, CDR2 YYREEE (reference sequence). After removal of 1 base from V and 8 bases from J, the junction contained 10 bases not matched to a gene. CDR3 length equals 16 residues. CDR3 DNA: TGTGCCAGCAGCTTGAGTGGGGGACAGGGGGACGACGGCTACACCTTC. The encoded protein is CASSLSGGQGDDGYTF. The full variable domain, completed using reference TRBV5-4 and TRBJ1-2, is ETGVTQSPTHLIKTRGQQVTLRCSSQSGHNTVSWYQQALGQGPQFIFQYYREEENGRGNFPPRFSGLQFPNYSSELNVNALELDDSALYLCASSLSGGQGDDGYTFGSGTRLTVV.

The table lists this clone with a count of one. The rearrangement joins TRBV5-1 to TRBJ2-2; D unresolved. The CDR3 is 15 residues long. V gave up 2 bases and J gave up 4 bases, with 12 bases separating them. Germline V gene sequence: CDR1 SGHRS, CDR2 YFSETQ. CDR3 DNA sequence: TGCGCCAGCAGCTTCGGTTTCTCGGGCACCGGGGAGCTGTTTTTT. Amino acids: CASSFGFSGTGELFF. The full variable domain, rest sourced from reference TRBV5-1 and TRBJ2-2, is KAGVTQTPRYLIKTRGQQVTLSCSPISGHRSVSWYQQTPGQGLQFLFEYFSETQRNKGNFPGRFSGRQFSNSRSEMNVSTLELGDSALYLCASSFGFSGTGELFFGEGSRLTVL.

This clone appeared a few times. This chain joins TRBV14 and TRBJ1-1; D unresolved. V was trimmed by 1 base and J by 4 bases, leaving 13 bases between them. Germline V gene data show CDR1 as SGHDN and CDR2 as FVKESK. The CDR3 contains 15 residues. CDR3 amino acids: CASSQALAGLTEAFF. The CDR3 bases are TGTGCCAGCAGCCAAGCCCTCGCAGGTCTCACTGAAGCTTTCTTT.

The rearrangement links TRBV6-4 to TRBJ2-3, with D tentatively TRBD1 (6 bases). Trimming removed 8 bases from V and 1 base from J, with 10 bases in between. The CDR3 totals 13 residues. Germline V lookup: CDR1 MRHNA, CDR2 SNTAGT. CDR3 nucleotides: TGTGCCAGCTCACAGGGTGGCACAGATACGCAGTATTTT. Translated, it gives CASSQGGTDTQYF.

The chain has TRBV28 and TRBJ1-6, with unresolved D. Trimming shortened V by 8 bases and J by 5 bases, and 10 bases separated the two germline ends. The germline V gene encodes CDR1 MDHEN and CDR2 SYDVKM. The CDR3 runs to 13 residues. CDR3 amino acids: CASGGRNNSPLHF. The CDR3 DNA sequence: TGTGCCAGCGGTGGCAGAAATAATTCACCCCTCCACTTT.

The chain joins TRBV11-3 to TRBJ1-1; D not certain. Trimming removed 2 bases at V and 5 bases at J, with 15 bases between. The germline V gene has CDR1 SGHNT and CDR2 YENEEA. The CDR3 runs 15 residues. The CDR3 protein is CASSLRGQFGTEAFF. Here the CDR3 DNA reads TGTGCCAGCAGCTTACGAGGGCAGTTCGGGACTGAAGCTTTCTTT.